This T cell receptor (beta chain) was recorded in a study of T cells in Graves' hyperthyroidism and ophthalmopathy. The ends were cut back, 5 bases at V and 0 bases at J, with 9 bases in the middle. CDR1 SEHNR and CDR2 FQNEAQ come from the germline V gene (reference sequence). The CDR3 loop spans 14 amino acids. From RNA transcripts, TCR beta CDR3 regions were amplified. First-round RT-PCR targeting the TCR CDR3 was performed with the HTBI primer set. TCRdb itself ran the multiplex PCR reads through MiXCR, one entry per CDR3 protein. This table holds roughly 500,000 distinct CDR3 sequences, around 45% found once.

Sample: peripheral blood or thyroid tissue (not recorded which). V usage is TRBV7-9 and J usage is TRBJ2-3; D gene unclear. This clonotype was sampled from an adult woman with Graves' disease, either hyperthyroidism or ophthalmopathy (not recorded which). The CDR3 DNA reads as TGTGCCAGCAGCGTAGTGGTTAGCACAGATACGCAGTATTTT. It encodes CASSVVVSTDTQYF.